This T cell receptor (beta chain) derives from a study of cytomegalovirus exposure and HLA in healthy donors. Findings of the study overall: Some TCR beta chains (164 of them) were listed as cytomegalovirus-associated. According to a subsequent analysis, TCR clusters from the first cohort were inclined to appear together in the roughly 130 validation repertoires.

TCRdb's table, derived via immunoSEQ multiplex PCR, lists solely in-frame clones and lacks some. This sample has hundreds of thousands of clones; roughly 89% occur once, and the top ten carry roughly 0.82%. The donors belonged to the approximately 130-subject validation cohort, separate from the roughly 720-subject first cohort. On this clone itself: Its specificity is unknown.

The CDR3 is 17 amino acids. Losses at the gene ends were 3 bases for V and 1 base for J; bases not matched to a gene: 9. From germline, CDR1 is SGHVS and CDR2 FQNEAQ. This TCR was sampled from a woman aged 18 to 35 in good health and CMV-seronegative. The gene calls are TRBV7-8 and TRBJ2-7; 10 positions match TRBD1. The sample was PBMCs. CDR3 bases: TGTGCCAGCAGCTTGGGCCCCGGACAGGGGGTTTCCTACGAGCAGTACTTC. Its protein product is CASSLGPGQGVSYEQYF.